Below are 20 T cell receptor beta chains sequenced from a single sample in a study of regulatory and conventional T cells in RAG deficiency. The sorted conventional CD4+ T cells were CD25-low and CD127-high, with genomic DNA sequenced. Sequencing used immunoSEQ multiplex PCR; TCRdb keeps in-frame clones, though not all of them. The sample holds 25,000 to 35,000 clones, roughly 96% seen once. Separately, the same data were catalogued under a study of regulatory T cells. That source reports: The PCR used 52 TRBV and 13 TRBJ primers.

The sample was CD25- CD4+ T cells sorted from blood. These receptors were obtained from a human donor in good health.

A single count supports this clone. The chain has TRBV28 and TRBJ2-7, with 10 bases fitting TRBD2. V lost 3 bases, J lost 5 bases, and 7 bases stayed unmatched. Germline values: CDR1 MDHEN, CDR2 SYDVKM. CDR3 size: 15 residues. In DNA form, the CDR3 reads TGTGCCAGCAGTTTTGGAGCGGGGGGGCAGAACGAGCAGTACTTC. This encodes CASSFGAGGQNEQYF. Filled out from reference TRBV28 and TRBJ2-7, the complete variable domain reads DVKVTQSSRYLVKRTGEKVFLECVQDMDHENMFWYRQDPGLGLRLIYFSYDVKMKEKGDIPEGYSVSREKKERFSLILESASTNQTSMYLCASSFGAGGQNEQYFGPGTRLTVT.

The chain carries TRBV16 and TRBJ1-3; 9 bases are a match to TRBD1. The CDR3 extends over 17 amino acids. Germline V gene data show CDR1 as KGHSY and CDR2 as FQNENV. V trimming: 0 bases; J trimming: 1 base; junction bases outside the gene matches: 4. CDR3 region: CASSQSGQGRSGNTIYF. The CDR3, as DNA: TGTGCCAGCAGCCAATCGGGACAGGGAAGATCTGGAAACACCATATATTTT.

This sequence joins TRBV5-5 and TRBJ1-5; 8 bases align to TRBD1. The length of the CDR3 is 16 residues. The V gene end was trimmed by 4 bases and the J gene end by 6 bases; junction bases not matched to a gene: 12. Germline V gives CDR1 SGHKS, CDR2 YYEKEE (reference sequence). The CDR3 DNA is TGTGCCAGCAGCCCCATACAGGGGGTGCTGCTTCAGCCCCAGCATTTT. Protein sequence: CASSPIQGVLLQPQHF.

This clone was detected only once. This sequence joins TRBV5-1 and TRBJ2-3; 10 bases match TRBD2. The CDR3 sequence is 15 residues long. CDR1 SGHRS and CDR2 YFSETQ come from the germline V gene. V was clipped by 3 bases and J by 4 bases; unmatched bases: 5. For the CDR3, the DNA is TGCGCCAGCAGCTCAACCGGGACTAGCGCAGATACGCAGTATTTT. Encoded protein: CASSSTGTSADTQYF.

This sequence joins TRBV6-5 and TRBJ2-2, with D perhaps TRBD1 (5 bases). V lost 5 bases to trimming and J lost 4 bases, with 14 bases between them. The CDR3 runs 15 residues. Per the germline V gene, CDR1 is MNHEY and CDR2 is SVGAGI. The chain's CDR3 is CASSRQGRGTGELFF. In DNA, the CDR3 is TGTGCCAGCAGTCGGCAGGGAAGGGGCACCGGGGAGCTGTTTTTT.

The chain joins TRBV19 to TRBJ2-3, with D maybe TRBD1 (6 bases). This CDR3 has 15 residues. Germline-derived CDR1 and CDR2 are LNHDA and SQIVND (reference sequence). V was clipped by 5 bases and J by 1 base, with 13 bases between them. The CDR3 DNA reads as TGTGCCAGTAGTTCGCCCGGACAGCGCACAGATACGCAGTATTTT. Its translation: CASSSPGQRTDTQYF.

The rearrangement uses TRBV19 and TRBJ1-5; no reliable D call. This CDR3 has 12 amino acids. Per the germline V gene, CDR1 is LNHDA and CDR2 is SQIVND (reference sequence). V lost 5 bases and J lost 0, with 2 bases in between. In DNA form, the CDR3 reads TGTGCCAGTAGTTATAGCAATCAGCCCCAGCATTTT. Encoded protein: CASSYSNQPQHF.

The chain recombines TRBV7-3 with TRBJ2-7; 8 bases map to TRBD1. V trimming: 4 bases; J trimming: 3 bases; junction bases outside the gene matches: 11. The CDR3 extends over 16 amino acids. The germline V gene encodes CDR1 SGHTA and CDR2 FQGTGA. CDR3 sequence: CASSSPPRGRLYEQYF. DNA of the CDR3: TGTGCCAGCAGCTCCCCACCCAGGGGGCGCCTCTACGAGCAGTACTTC. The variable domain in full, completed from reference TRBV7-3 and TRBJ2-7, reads GAGVSQTPSNKVTEKGKYVELRCDPISGHTALYWYRQSLGQGPEFLIYFQGTGAADDSGLPNDRFFAVRPEGSVSTLKIQRTERGDSAVYLCASSSPPRGRLYEQYFGPGTRLTVT.

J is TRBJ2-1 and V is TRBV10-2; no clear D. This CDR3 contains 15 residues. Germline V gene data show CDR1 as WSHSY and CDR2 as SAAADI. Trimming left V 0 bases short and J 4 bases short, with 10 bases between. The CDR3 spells CASSESSVSYNEQFF. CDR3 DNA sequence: TGCGCCAGCAGTGAGTCCAGCGTCTCGTACAATGAGCAGTTCTTC.

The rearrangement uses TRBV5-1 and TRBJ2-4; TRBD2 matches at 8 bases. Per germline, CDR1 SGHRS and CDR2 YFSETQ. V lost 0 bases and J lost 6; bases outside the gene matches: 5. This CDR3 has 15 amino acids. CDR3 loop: CASSLAGGAGNIQYF. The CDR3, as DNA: TGCGCCAGCAGCTTGGCGGGGGGGGCCGGAAACATTCAGTACTTC.

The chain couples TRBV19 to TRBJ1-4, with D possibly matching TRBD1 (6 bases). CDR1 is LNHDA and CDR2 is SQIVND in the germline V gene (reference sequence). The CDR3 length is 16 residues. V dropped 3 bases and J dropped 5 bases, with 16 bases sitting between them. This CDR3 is CASSITPLGQNEKLFF. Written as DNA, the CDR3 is TGTGCCAGTAGTATCACCCCCCTCGGACAGAATGAAAAACTGTTTTTT.

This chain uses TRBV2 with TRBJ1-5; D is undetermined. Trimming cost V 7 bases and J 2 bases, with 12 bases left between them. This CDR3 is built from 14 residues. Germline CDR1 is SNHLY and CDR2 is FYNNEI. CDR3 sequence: CASTEEAGNQPQHF. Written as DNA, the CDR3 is TGTGCCAGCACCGAGGAGGCTGGCAATCAGCCCCAGCATTTT.

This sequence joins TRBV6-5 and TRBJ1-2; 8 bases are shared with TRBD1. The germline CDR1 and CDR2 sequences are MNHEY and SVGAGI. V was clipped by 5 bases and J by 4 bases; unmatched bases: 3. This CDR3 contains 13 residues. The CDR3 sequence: CASSRDRTYGYTF. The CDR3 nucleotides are TGTGCCAGCAGTCGGGACAGGACCTATGGCTACACCTTC.

CDR3 bases: TGTGCCAGCAGCCTAAAGACAGGGTACTATGGCTACACCTTC. Its protein product is CASSLKTGYYGYTF. V is TRBV9 and J is TRBJ1-2; TRBD1 aligns across 7 bases. This CDR3 region has 14 residues. V lost 4 bases to trimming and J lost 3 bases; unmatched junction nucleotides: 6. Germline lookup yields CDR1 SGDLS and CDR2 YYNGEE. Full variable domain (missing parts from reference TRBV9 and TRBJ1-2): DSGVTQTPKHLITATGQRVTLRCSPRSGDLSVYWYQQSLDQGLQFLIQYYNGEERAKGNILERFSAQQFPDLHSELNLSSLELGDSALYFCASSLKTGYYGYTFGSGTRLTVV.

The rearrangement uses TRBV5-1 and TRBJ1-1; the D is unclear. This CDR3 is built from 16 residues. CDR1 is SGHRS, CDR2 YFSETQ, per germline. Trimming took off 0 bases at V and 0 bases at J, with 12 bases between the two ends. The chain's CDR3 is CASSLVGGNMNTEAFF. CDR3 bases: TGCGCCAGCAGCTTGGTTGGCGGCAACATGAACACTGAAGCTTTCTTT.

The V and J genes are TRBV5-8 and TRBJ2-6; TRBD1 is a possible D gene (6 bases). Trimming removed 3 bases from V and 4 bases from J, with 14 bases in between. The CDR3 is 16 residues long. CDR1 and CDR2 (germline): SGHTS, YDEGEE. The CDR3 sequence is CASSSTGPSGANVLTF. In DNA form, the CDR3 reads TGTGCCAGCAGCTCGACAGGTCCCTCAGGGGCCAACGTCCTGACTTTC.

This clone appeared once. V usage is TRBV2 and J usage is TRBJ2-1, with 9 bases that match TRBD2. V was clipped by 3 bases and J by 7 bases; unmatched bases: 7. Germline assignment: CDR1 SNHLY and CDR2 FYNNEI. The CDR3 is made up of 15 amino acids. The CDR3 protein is CASSDSLAGKNEQFF. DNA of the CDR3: TGTGCCAGCAGTGATAGCCTAGCGGGGAAGAATGAGCAGTTCTTC.

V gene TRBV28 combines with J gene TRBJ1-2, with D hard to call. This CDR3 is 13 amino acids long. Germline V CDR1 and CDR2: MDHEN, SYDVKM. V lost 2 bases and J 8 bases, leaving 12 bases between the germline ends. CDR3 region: CASSLNYRGGYTF. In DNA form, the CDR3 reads TGTGCCAGCAGTTTAAATTACCGTGGCGGCTACACCTTC.

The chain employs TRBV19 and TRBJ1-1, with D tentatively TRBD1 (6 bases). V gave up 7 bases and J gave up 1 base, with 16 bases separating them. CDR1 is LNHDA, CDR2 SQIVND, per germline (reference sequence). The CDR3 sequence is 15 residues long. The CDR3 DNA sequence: TGTGCCAGTAACGATCTTCGGGGGGCGAACACTGAAGCTTTCTTT. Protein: CASNDLRGANTEAFF.

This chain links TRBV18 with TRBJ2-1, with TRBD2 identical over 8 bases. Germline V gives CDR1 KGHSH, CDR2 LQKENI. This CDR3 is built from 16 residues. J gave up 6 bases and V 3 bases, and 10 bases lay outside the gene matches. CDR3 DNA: TGTGCCAGCTCACCCCCGGGGGGGTTGCGGGTCAATGAGCAGTTCTTC. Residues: CASSPPGGLRVNEQFF.